The rows below give T cell receptor beta chains drawn from one sample of a study of cytomegalovirus exposure and HLA in healthy donors. This table comes from immunoSEQ multiplex PCR, and its TCRdb copy is limited to in-frame clones, with some not included. Seen here are about 100,000 clones, over 65% observed once, and the top ten hold about 14%. The sample taken for sequencing was PBMCs. The receptor set was obtained from a woman aged 40 to 49 in good health and CMV-seropositive. CDR3s include the opening cysteine and the closing phenylalanine or tryptophan. A D gene is named only where the DNA matches it firmly. Clone size is stated in some rows and not others, as once, few, many or a class when expanded.

j_call clone_size d_call v_call cdr3_aa cdr3_nt
TRBJ2-1 . . TRBV30 CAWSVNGPNEQFF TGTGCCTGGAGTGTAAATGGCCCCAATGAGCAGTTCTTC
TRBJ2-7 . . TRBV7-2 CASSLVGGPYEQYF TGTGCCAGCAGCTTGGTGGGGGGGCCGTACGAGCAGTACTTC
TRBJ2-3 . . TRBV5-4 CASSPGGGRITDTQYF TGTGCCAGCAGCCCCGGAGGAGGAAGGATCACAGATACGCAGTATTTT
TRBJ1-2 . TRBD1 TRBV4-1 CASSRGEDRAYGYTF TGCGCCAGCAGCCGCGGAGAGGACAGGGCCTATGGCTACACCTTC
TRBJ2-1 . TRBD1 TRBV4-1 CASSQVPGQTVREQFF TGCGCCAGCAGCCAAGTTCCGGGACAGACGGTGCGGGAGCAGTTCTTC
TRBJ2-3 . TRBD2 TRBV4-1 CASSQGPSRGNTDTQYF TGCGCCAGCAGCCAAGGGCCGTCGCGGGGGAACACAGATACGCAGTATTTT
TRBJ2-5 . . TRBV6-6 CASSYPGETQYF TGTGCCAGCAGTTACCCCGGTGAGACCCAGTACTTC
TRBJ1-4 . TRBD1 TRBV29-1 CSVLARDRGEKLFF TGCAGCGTCCTAGCACGGGACAGGGGAGAAAAACTGTTTTTT
TRBJ1-1 . . TRBV29-1 CSGRRGTAMAEAFF TGCAGCGGTAGACGGGGGACTGCCATGGCTGAAGCTTTCTTT
TRBJ1-1 few . TRBV29-1 CSVGNRDLSEAFF TGCAGCGTTGGGAACAGGGACCTCTCTGAAGCTTTCTTT
TRBJ1-1 . . TRBV18 CASSPGAGNTEAFF TGTGCCAGCTCACCGGGGGCCGGGAACACTGAAGCTTTCTTT
TRBJ1-5 . . TRBV5-1 CASSLRAGDQPQHF TGCGCCAGCAGCTTGAGGGCAGGGGATCAGCCCCAGCATTTT
TRBJ1-2 once TRBD1 TRBV6-4 CASSELPGQGAKGYTF TGTGCCAGCAGTGAGCTTCCGGGACAGGGGGCGAAGGGCTACACCTTC
TRBJ1-1 . . TRBV6-1 CASSRGNTEAFF TGTGCCAGCAGCCGGGGGAACACTGAAGCTTTCTTT
TRBJ2-4 . . TRBV7-2 CASSLRQRQAGQYF TGTGCCAGCAGCTTACGTCAGCGTCAAGCCGGCCAGTACTTC
TRBJ1-1 . TRBD1 TRBV5-1 CASARDSPFRTEAFF TGCGCCAGCGCCCGGGACAGCCCTTTCCGGACTGAAGCTTTCTTT
TRBJ2-3 . . TRBV5-4 CASSTGLPQSTDTQYF TGTGCCAGCAGCACCGGACTACCCCAGAGCACAGATACGCAGTATTTT
TRBJ1-1 . TRBD1 TRBV6-6 CASGPGQTNTGAFF TGTGCCAGCGGACCGGGACAGACGAACACTGGAGCTTTCTTT
TRBJ1-3 . . TRBV4-3 CASSQTSNSGNTIYF TGCGCCAGCAGCCAAACATCGAACTCTGGAAACACCATATATTTT
TRBJ2-2 once TRBD2 TRBV5-4 CASSFPGLASGELFF TGTGCCAGCAGCTTTCCGGGACTAGCGTCCGGGGAGCTGTTTTTT
TRBJ1-2 . TRBD1 TRBV23-1 CASSQSGTGHHLPNYGYTF TGCGCCAGCAGTCAATCGGGGACAGGTCATCACTTGCCTAACTATGGCTACACCTTC
TRBJ2-1 . TRBD2 TRBV15 CATSRGPSGGYNEQFF TGTGCCACCAGCAGGGGGCCCAGCGGGGGTTACAATGAGCAGTTCTTC
TRBJ2-7 . TRBD2 TRBV7-2 CASSLVASGVAEQYF TGTGCCAGCAGCTTAGTCGCTAGCGGGGTTGCAGAGCAGTACTTC
TRBJ1-2 . . TRBV30 CAWRGEDNYGYTF TGTGCCTGGAGAGGCGAGGATAACTATGGCTACACCTTC
TRBJ1-5 . . TRBV30 CAWSGSYYSNQPQHF TGTGCCTGGAGTGGTAGCTACTATAGCAATCAGCCCCAGCATTTT
TRBJ2-3 . TRBD1 TRBV7-2 CASSFGQVHTDTQYF TGTGCCAGCAGCTTCGGACAGGTACACACAGATACGCAGTATTTT
TRBJ1-6 . TRBD1 TRBV7-2 CASSSQGQGAGSPLHF TGTGCCAGCAGCTCCCAAGGACAGGGGGCGGGATCACCCCTCCACTTT
TRBJ1-1 . . TRBV21-1 CASSMALGQIGIAFF TGTGCCAGCAGCATGGCCCTTGGACAGATTGGAATAGCTTTCTTT
TRBJ1-5 . TRBD1 TRBV19 CASSIINLLGTGHQPQHF TGTGCCAGTAGTATCATAAACCTACTCGGGACAGGGCATCAGCCCCAGCATTTT
TRBJ1-2 few . TRBV29-1 CSVSTGYGYTF TGCAGCGTTTCCACAGGGTATGGCTACACCTTC
TRBJ1-6 once TRBD1 TRBV5-4 CASSRAVGQGYTPLHF TGTGCCAGCAGCCGTGCCGTCGGACAGGGATATACACCCCTCCACTTT
TRBJ1-2 . . TRBV5-1 CASSPGGLLYGYTF TGCGCCAGCAGCCCGGGAGGCCTCCTCTATGGCTACACCTTC
TRBJ2-7 once TRBD1 TRBV6-5 CASSYYLDRGYEQYF TGTGCCAGCAGTTACTACCTGGACAGGGGATACGAGCAGTACTTC
TRBJ1-5 . TRBD1 TRBV28 CASSTGGSGNQPQHF TGTGCCAGCAGTACAGGGGGAAGCGGCAATCAGCCCCAGCATTTT
TRBJ2-7 . . TRBV10-2 CASSDVGGGSYEQYF TGCGCCAGCAGTGATGTGGGTGGAGGCAGCTACGAGCAGTACTTC
TRBJ2-3 . TRBD2 TRBV18 CASSPNLRGVSTDTQYF TGTGCCAGCTCACCAAACCTTCGGGGGGTCAGCACAGATACGCAGTATTTT
TRBJ2-1 . . TRBV6-4 CASSGEGVNEQFF TGTGCCAGCAGTGGCGAGGGGGTTAATGAGCAGTTCTTC
TRBJ2-1 . TRBD1 TRBV5-6 CASTRFRTGSTEQFF TGTGCCAGCACACGATTTAGGACAGGGAGTACTGAGCAGTTCTTC
TRBJ2-1 few TRBD2 TRBV6-5 CASSYSIAGENEQFF TGTGCCAGCAGTTACTCGATAGCGGGGGAAAATGAGCAGTTCTTC
TRBJ2-7 . TRBD2 TRBV29-1 CSVEKLAGVSYEQYF TGCAGCGTTGAGAAGCTAGCGGGGGTATCCTACGAGCAGTACTTC